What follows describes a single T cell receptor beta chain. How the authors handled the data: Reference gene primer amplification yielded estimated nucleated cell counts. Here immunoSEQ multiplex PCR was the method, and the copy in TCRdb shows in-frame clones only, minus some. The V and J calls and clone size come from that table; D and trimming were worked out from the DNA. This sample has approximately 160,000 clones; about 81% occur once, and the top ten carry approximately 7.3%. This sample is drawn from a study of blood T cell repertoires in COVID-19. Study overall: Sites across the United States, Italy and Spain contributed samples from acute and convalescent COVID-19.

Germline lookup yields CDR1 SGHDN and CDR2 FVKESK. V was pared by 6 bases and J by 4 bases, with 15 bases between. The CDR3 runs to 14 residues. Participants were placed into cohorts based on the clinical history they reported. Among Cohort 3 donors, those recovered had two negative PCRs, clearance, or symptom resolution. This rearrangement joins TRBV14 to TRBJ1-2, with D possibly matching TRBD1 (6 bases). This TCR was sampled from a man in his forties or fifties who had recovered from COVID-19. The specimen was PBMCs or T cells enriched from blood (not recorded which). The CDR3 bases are TGTGCCAGCAGTTCCGGGACAAACCCCTATGGCTACACCTTC. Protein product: CASSSGTNPYGYTF.